This TCR beta chain was identified in a study of neoadjuvant anti-PD-1 for oral cavity cancer. The CDR3 runs to 14 residues. V lost 0 bases to trimming and J lost 5 bases, with 10 bases between them. Germline V CDR1 and CDR2: MNHEY, SVGAGI. Generated by immunoSEQ multiplex PCR, the TCRdb table keeps only in-frame clones and is missing some. In the table there are about 16,000 clones, about 61% of which are singletons. The TCR originated in a person aged 40 to 85 with oral cavity squamous cell carcinoma. This sequence joins TRBV6-5 and TRBJ1-2; the D gene is possibly TRBD1 (5 bases). The starting material was PBMCs, obtained before nivolumab (anti-PD-1) treatment. The DNA of the CDR3 is TGTGCCAGCAGTTACTCCGCAGGGTTATATGGCTACACCTTC. As protein: CASSYSAGLYGYTF.